The T cell receptor beta chain described here comes from a study of blood T cell repertoires in COVID-19. Germline CDR1 MNHEY, CDR2 SVGAGI. CDR3 length equals 14 residues. Trimming pared 10 bases from V and 1 base from J, leaving 14 bases between. Clones were read by immunoSEQ multiplex PCR, and TCRdb kept only the in-frame ones, dropping some. The sample has over 200,000 clones, around 80% seen once; the top ten hold around 6%. Material for sequencing was peripheral blood. The V and J genes are TRBV6-5 and TRBJ1-5; D is possibly TRBD1 (5 bases). This receptor was taken from a man older than 75 with acute or convalescent COVID-19. The chain's CDR3 is CATTQGGSNQPQHF. For the CDR3, the DNA is TGTGCCACAACCCAGGGTGGGAGCAATCAGCCCCAGCATTTT.